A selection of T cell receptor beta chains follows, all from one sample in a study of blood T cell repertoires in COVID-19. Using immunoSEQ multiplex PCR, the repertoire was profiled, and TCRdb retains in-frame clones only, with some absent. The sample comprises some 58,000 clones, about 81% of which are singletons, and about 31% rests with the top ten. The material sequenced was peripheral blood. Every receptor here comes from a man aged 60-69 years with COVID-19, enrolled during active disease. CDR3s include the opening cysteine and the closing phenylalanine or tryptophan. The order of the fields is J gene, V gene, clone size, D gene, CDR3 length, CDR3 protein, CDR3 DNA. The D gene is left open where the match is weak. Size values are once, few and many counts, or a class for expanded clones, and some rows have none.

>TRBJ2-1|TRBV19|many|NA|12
CASRTGYNEQFF
TGTGCCAGTAGGACAGGATACAATGAGCAGTTCTTC
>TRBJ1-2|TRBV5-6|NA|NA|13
CASSLETAYGYTF
TGTGCCAGCAGCTTGGAGACAGCCTATGGCTACACCTTC
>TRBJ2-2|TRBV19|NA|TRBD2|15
CASSNLAGPSGELFF
TGTGCCAGTAGTAACCTAGCGGGGCCGTCCGGGGAGCTGTTTTTT
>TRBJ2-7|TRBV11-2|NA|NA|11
CASSLVQGSYF
TGTGCCAGCAGCTTAGTCCAGGGTTCGTATTTC
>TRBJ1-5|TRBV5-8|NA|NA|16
CASSLQGISGNQPQHF
TGTGCCAGCAGCTTACAGGGAATTTCGGGCAATCAGCCCCAGCATTTT
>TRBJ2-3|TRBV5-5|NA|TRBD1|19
CASSIGTGGGLRATDTQYF
TGTGCCAGCAGCATAGGGACAGGGGGAGGTTTACGGGCCACAGATACGCAGTATTTT
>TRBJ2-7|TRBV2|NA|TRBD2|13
CASSGPESGRKYF
TGTGCCAGCAGTGGCCCCGAGAGCGGGAGAAAATACTTC
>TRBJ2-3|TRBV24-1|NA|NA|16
CATSDTKAGNTDTQYF
TGTGCCACCAGTGACACAAAGGCAGGGAACACAGATACGCAGTATTTT
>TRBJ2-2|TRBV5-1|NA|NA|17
CASSPDAGRTNTGELFF
TGCGCCAGCAGCCCCGACGCAGGGAGGACGAACACCGGGGAGCTGTTTTTT
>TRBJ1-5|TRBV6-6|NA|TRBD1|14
CASTNDRGGQPQHF
TGTGCCAGCACCAATGACAGGGGGGGTCAGCCCCAGCATTTT
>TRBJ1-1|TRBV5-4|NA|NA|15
CASSLGGDLPTEAFF
TGTGCCAGCAGCTTGGGGGGGGATTTACCCACTGAAGCTTTCTTT
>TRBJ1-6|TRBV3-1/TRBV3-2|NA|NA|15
CASRDSGASSSPLHF
TGTGCCAGCCGCGACTCAGGGGCCTCGTCCTCACCCCTCCACTTT
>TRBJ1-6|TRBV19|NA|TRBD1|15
CASRVTGTYNSPLHF
TGTGCCAGTAGAGTGACAGGGACCTATAATTCACCCCTCCACTTT
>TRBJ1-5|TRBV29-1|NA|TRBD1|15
CSVVGDRESDQPQHF
TGCAGCGTTGTCGGGGACAGGGAGTCTGATCAGCCCCAGCATTTT
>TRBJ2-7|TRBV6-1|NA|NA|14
CASSDRRVRDEQYF
TGTGCCAGCAGTGATAGGAGGGTTCGGGACGAGCAGTACTTC
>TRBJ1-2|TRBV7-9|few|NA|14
CASSLIQGLGGYTF
TGTGCCAGCAGCTTAATACAGGGCCTCGGTGGCTACACCTTC
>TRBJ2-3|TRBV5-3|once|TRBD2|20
CARSYNDRIAGGQRVDTQYF
TGTGCCAGAAGTTATAACGACCGCATAGCGGGAGGCCAAAGAGTAGATACGCAGTATTTT
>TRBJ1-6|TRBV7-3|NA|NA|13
CASGQTYNSPLHF
TGTGCCAGCGGGCAGACCTATAATTCACCCCTCCACTTT
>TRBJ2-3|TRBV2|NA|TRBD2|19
CASSQGTSGGRGGTDTQYF
TGTGCCAGCAGCCAAGGGACTAGCGGGGGGCGGGGAGGGACAGATACGCAGTATTTT
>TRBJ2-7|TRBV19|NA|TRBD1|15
CASRDRGKASYEQYF
TGTGCCAGTAGGGACAGGGGGAAGGCCTCCTACGAGCAGTACTTC
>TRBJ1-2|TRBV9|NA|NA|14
CASSVVGQGDSYTF
TGTGCCAGCAGCGTAGTGGGTCAGGGCGACAGCTACACCTTC
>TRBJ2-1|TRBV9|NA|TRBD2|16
CASSGTSGSSYNEQFF
TGTGCCAGCAGCGGGACTAGCGGTAGCTCCTACAATGAGCAGTTCTTC
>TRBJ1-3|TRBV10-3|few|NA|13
CAIRDSSGNTIYF
TGTGCCATCAGGGACAGCTCTGGAAACACCATATATTTT
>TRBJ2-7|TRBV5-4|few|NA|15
CASSPRDGSAYEQYF
TGTGCCAGCAGCCCCAGGGACGGGAGTGCCTACGAGCAGTACTTC
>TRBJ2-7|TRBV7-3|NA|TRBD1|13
CASSLGRGREQYF
TGTGCCAGCAGCTTAGGCAGGGGGCGCGAGCAGTACTTC
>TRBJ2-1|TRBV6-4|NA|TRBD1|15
CASSDRDRSWDEQFF
TGTGCCAGCAGTGACCGGGACAGGAGTTGGGATGAGCAGTTCTTC
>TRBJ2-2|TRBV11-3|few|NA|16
CASSLVLGSLAGELFF
TGTGCCAGCAGCTTAGTTCTGGGCAGCTTAGCCGGGGAGCTGTTTTTT